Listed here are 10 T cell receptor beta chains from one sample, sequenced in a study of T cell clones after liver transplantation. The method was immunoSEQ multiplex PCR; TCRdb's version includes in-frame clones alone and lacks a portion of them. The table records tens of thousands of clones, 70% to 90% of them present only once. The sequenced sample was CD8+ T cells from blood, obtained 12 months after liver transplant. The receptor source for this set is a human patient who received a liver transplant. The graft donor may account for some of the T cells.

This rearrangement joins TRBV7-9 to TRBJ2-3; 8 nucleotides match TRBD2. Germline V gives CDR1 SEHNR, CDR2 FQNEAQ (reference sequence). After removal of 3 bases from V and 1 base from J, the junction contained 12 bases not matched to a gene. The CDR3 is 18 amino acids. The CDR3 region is CASSLIGGAWLGTDTQYF. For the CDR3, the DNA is TGTGCCAGCAGCTTGATCGGGGGGGCCTGGCTCGGCACAGATACGCAGTATTTT.

In DNA form, the CDR3 reads TGCGCCAGCAGCCCCCGTGGCGCAACTAATGAAAAACTGTTTTTT. Its protein product is CASSPRGATNEKLFF. This chain joins TRBV5-1 and TRBJ1-4; no reliable D call. Germline CDR1 reads SGHRS; CDR2 reads YFSETQ. Trimming stripped 4 bases from V and 0 bases from J, with 10 bases between. CDR3 length: 15 residues.

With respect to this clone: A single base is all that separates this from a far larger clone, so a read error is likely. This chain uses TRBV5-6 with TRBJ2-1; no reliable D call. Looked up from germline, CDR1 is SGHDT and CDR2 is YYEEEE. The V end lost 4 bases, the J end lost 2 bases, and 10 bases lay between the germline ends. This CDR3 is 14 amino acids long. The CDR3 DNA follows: TGTGCCAGCAGCACGGGTGGGACCTACAATGAGCAGTTCTTC. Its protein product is CASSTGGTYNEQFF. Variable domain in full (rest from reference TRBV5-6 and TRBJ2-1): DAGVTQSPTHLIKTRGQQVTLRCSPKSGHDTVSWYQQALGQGPQFIFQYYEEEERQRGNFPDRFSGHQFPNYSSELNVNALLLGDSALYLCASSTGGTYNEQFFGPGTRLTVL.

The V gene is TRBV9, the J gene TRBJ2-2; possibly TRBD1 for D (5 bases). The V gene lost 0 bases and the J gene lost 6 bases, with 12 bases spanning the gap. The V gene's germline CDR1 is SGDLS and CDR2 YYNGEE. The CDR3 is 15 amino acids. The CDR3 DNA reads TGTGCCAGCAGCGTAGCCCTGGTACAGGCCGGGGAGCTGTTTTTT. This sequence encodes CASSVALVQAGELFF.

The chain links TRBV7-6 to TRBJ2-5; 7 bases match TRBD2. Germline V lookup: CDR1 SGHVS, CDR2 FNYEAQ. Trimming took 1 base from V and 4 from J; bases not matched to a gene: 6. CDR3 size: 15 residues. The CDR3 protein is CASSLGGSGGETQYF. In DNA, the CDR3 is TGTGCCAGCAGCTTAGGCGGGAGTGGTGGAGAGACCCAGTACTTC. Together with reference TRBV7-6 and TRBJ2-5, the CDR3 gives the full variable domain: GAGVSQSPRYKVTKRGQDVALRCDPISGHVSLYWYRQALGQGPEFLTYFNYEAQQDKSGLPNDRFSAERPEGSISTLTIQRTEQRDSAMYRCASSLGGSGGETQYFGPGTRLLVL.

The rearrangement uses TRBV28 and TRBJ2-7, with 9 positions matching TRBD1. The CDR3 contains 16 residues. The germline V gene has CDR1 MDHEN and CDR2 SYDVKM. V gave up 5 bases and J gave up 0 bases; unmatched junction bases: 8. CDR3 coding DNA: TGTGCCAGCAGTCCGTTACAGGGGGCTCTCTCCTACGAGCAGTACTTC. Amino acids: CASSPLQGALSYEQYF.

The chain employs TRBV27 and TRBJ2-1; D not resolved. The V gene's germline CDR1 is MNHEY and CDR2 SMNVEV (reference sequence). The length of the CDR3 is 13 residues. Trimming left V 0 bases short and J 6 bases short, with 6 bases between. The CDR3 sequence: CASSLSHGNEQFF. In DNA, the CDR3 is TGTGCCAGCAGTTTATCCCACGGCAATGAGCAGTTCTTC.

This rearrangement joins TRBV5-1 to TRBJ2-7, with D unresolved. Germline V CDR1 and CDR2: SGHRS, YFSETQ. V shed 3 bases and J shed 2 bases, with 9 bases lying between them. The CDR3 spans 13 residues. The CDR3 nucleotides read TGCGCCAGCAGCTACGGGCCGACCTACGAGCAGTACTTC. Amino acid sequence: CASSYGPTYEQYF.

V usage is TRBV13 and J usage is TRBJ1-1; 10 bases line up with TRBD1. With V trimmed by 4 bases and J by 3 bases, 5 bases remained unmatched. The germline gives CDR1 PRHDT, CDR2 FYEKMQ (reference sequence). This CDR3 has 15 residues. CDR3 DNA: TGTGCCAGCAGCTCCGCCGGGACAGGGGACACTGAAGCTTTCTTT. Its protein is CASSSAGTGDTEAFF.

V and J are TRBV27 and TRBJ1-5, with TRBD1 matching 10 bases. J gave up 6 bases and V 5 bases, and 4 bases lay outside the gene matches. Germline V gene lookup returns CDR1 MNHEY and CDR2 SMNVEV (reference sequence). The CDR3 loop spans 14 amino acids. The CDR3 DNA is TGTGCCAGCAGTGGGACAGGGGTAAGTCAGCCCCAGCATTTT. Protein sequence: CASSGTGVSQPQHF.